These 2 T cell receptor beta chains were all obtained from the same sample, sequenced in a study of OX40 agonist ivuxolimab in advanced cancers. Method: immunoSEQ multiplex PCR; TCRdb's copy keeps in-frame clones and lacks some. The sample shows some 80,000 clones, nearly 95% of them seen only once. This material consisted of CD4+ or CD8+ T cells sorted from blood, taken in a trial of the OX40 agonist ivuxolimab. The source is an adult with an advanced solid tumor such as melanoma, head and neck, liver or kidney cancer.

This clone was found once. The chain joins TRBV5-5 to TRBJ2-1, with a weak D call TRBD2 (6 bases). The germline V and J ends were trimmed by 0 bases and 0 bases, with 13 bases remaining between them. This CDR3 region has 17 residues. Per germline, CDR1 SGHKS and CDR2 YYEKEE (reference sequence). CDR3 residues: CASSLAPPGDSYNEQFF. DNA of the CDR3: TGTGCCAGCAGCTTGGCCCCTCCGGGGGACTCCTACAATGAGCAGTTCTTC.

V usage is TRBV19 and J usage is TRBJ1-5, with TRBD1 as a possible D gene (5 bases). CDR1 is LNHDA, CDR2 SQIVND, per germline (reference sequence). The V gene lost 5 bases and the J gene lost 6 bases, with 14 bases spanning the gap. This CDR3 has 14 residues. The CDR3 sequence: CASSPGTAGQPQHF. The CDR3 DNA is TGTGCCAGTAGTCCCGGGACGGCTGGTCAGCCCCAGCATTTT.